This TCR beta chain came from a study of cytomegalovirus exposure and HLA in healthy donors. As for the study in general: As an earlier analysis found, around 190 million T cells yielded approximately 110 million unique TCR beta sequences. Overall study results and limits: The study had only CMV serostatus as immune exposure information.

Vbeta (60) and Jbeta (13) primers were used in the PCR. Profiling relied on immunoSEQ multiplex PCR, and the TCRdb table lists in-frame clones only, not all of them. Of about 95,000 clones detected, around four fifths appear once; the ten largest clones hold 4.1%. V lost 3 bases to trimming and J lost 6 bases; unmatched junction nucleotides: 6. The CDR3 has 14 amino acids. The germline V gene has CDR1 SGHRS and CDR2 YFSETQ. About this clone itself: Its antigen is not identified.

The source is a woman aged 40 to 50 in good health and CMV-seropositive. This sequence joins TRBV5-1 and TRBJ2-3; 8 bases line up with TRBD2. The sequenced sample consisted of PBMCs. CDR3 coding DNA: TGCGCCAGCAGCTATGGACTAGCCCTGGATACGCAGTATTTT. It encodes CASSYGLALDTQYF.